A single sample is the source of the 20 T cell receptor beta chains below, sequenced in a study of shared clonotypes between healthy human individuals. Clones were sequenced by immunoSEQ multiplex PCR, and TCRdb holds only the in-frame ones, with some missing. The sample has about 510,000 clones, about 96% seen once. Sequenced sample: naive CD4+ T cells sorted from blood. Subset indicated: CD45RA+ positively selected. These receptors originate from a woman in her thirties in good health.

The chain carries TRBV28 and TRBJ1-4; 7 bases are shared with TRBD1. This CDR3 has 14 residues. Germline V gene lookup returns CDR1 MDHEN and CDR2 SYDVKM. V lost 6 bases, J lost 8 bases, and 9 bases stayed unmatched. The CDR3 loop is CASRPDRRREKLFF. The CDR3 region has the DNA TGTGCCAGCAGACCGGACAGGCGGCGGGAAAAACTGTTTTTT.

The chain uses TRBV6-5 and TRBJ1-1, with TRBD1 matching over 9 bases. V was clipped by 4 bases and J by 4 bases; unmatched bases: 7. This CDR3 is 15 amino acids long. Germline lookup yields CDR1 MNHEY and CDR2 SVGAGI. CDR3 sequence: CASSSPGQGSTEAFF. The CDR3 DNA reads as TGTGCCAGCAGTTCACCGGGACAGGGTAGCACTGAAGCTTTCTTT.

The rearrangement joins TRBV19 to TRBJ1-5; a weak D match, TRBD1 (6 bases). The CDR3 spans 13 residues. The V gene lost 6 bases and the J gene lost 3 bases, with 9 bases spanning the gap. Germline CDR1 is LNHDA and CDR2 is SQIVND (reference sequence). The DNA for the CDR3 is TGTGCCAGTAGAAGGACAGTCAATCAGCCCCAGCATTTT. Protein product: CASRRTVNQPQHF.

A single count supports this clone. This chain uses TRBV15 with TRBJ1-1, with TRBD1 as a possible D gene (6 bases). Trimming left V 0 bases short and J 2 bases short, with 13 bases between. Germline V gene sequence: CDR1 LNHNV, CDR2 YYDKDF (reference sequence). There are 16 residues in the CDR3. Written as DNA, the CDR3 is TGTGCCACCAGCAGAGATAGGAACAGGGCTAACACTGAAGCTTTCTTT. Translated, it gives CATSRDRNRANTEAFF. Filled out from reference TRBV15 and TRBJ1-1, the complete variable domain reads DAMVIQNPRYQVTQFGKPVTLSCSQTLNHNVMYWYQQKSSQAPKLLFHYYDKDFNNEADTPDNFQSRRPNTSFCFLDIRSPGLGDTAMYLCATSRDRNRANTEAFFGQGTRLTVV.

V and J are TRBV5-1 and TRBJ1-2, with 9 bases fitting TRBD1. V was pared by 0 bases and J by 3 bases, with 3 bases of the junction left unmatched. Germline lookup yields CDR1 SGHRS and CDR2 YFSETQ. The CDR3 sequence is 15 residues long. The CDR3 DNA sequence: TGCGCCAGCAGCTTGGACAGGGGGCGCGACTATGGCTACACCTTC. Translation gives CASSLDRGRDYGYTF.

This chain uses TRBV18 with TRBJ1-1; D is unresolved. V was clipped by 3 bases and J by 1 base, with 3 bases between them. Germline-derived CDR1 and CDR2 are KGHSH and LQKENI. This CDR3 region has 12 residues. The CDR3 region is CASSPTNTEAFF. The CDR3 nucleotides are TGTGCCAGCTCACCGACGAACACTGAAGCTTTCTTT.

The chain joins TRBV6-5 to TRBJ1-6, with unresolved D. Looked up from germline, CDR1 is MNHEY and CDR2 is SVGAGI. Trimming took off 6 bases at V and 8 bases at J, with 11 bases between the two ends. The CDR3 loop spans 13 amino acids. The CDR3 here is CASRGGSDSPLHF. CDR3 sequence (DNA): TGTGCCAGCAGAGGAGGGTCGGATTCACCCCTCCACTTT.

This rearrangement joins TRBV28 to TRBJ2-7; D gene uncertain. Germline CDR1 is MDHEN and CDR2 is SYDVKM. CDR3 length: 14 amino acids. Trimming removed 2 bases from V and 0 bases from J, with 8 bases in between. In DNA, the CDR3 is TGTGCCAGCAGTTTACGGCAGAGCTCCTACGAGCAGTACTTC. Amino acid sequence: CASSLRQSSYEQYF.

The genes are TRBV29-1 and TRBJ2-1; 13 nucleotides match TRBD2. V dropped 1 base and J dropped 4; count of bases not matched to a gene: 1. CDR3 length equals 15 residues. Germline V lookup: CDR1 SQVTM, CDR2 ANQGSEA. CDR3 coding DNA: TGCAGCGTTGAAGGGACTAGCGGGAGATACAATGAGCAGTTCTTC. Its protein product is CSVEGTSGRYNEQFF.

The chain uses TRBV2 and TRBJ2-2; TRBD2 matches 9 bases. This CDR3 spans 16 amino acids. CDR1 is SNHLY, CDR2 FYNNEI, per germline. V was clipped by 3 bases and J by 2 bases; unmatched bases: 4. The CDR3 DNA reads as TGTGCCAGCAGTGATTCGACTAGCGGTAACACCGGGGAGCTGTTTTTT. Protein: CASSDSTSGNTGELFF.

The chain couples TRBV5-4 to TRBJ2-3; D call uncertain. Trimming shortened V by 1 base and J by 2 bases, and 20 bases separated the two germline ends. This CDR3 comprises 18 residues. Germline CDR1 reads SGHNT; CDR2 reads YYREEE (reference sequence). CDR3 sequence (DNA): TGTGCCAGCAGCTTGATGCTGGGCCTCCTTCCTAACACAGATACGCAGTATTTT. Translating it yields CASSLMLGLLPNTDTQYF.

The chain combines TRBV6-5 with TRBJ2-6, with D hard to call. CDR3 length: 13 amino acids. Germline V gives CDR1 MNHEY, CDR2 SVGAGI. V lost 6 bases to trimming and J lost 1 base, with 4 bases between them. The CDR3 here is CASRGSGANVLTF. The CDR3 region has the DNA TGTGCCAGCAGGGGGTCTGGGGCCAACGTCCTGACTTTC.

Comments on this clone: The same CDR3 can be traced to other DNA sequences in this sample. The chain carries TRBV9 and TRBJ2-3; TRBD2 is a possible D gene (5 bases). The germline V gene encodes CDR1 SGDLS and CDR2 YYNGEE. The CDR3 sequence is 15 residues long. The V gene lost 3 bases and the J gene lost 2 bases, with 13 bases spanning the gap. The CDR3 protein is CASSATSGITDTQYF. The CDR3, as DNA: TGTGCCAGCAGCGCAACAAGCGGAATCACAGATACGCAGTATTTT.

The chain recombines TRBV10-1 with TRBJ2-7, with D perhaps assigned TRBD1 or TRBD2 (5 bases each). V gave up 5 bases and J gave up 6 bases, with 14 bases separating them. Germline V gene sequence: CDR1 WNHNN, CDR2 SYGVQD (reference sequence). The CDR3 is made up of 13 amino acids. CDR3 loop: CASSPWGPGEQYF. In nucleotides, the CDR3 is TGCGCCAGCAGTCCCTGGGGACCTGGCGAGCAGTACTTC.

The gene calls are TRBV28 and TRBJ2-1; D is undetermined. Germline CDR1 reads MDHEN; CDR2 reads SYDVKM. The CDR3 runs to 16 residues. The ends were cut back, 6 bases at V and 4 bases at J, with 19 bases in the middle. Here the CDR3 DNA reads TGTGCCAGCAGAAACCAAGGTCCCTCCTTTTACAATGAGCAGTTCTTC. Encoded protein: CASRNQGPSFYNEQFF.

The chain has TRBV28 and TRBJ1-5; weak D call: TRBD1 (5 bases). Germline V gene data show CDR1 as MDHEN and CDR2 as SYDVKM. The ends were cut back, 6 bases at V and 5 bases at J, with 8 bases in the middle. CDR3 length: 12 residues. CDR3 in amino acids: CASSRRDQPQHF. CDR3 DNA sequence: TGTGCCAGCAGCCGCAGGGATCAGCCCCAGCATTTT. Full variable domain (rest looked up from reference TRBV28 and TRBJ1-5): DVKVTQSSRYLVKRTGEKVFLECVQDMDHENMFWYRQDPGLGLRLIYFSYDVKMKEKGDIPEGYSVSREKKERFSLILESASTNQTSMYLCASSRRDQPQHFGDGTRLSIL.

The rearrangement links TRBV9 to TRBJ1-4, with 7 nucleotides matching TRBD1. The CDR3 has 15 residues. V gave up 4 bases and J gave up 8 bases; unmatched junction bases: 11. CDR1 is SGDLS and CDR2 is YYNGEE in the germline V gene. CDR3 nucleotides: TGTGCCAGCAGCACATACACAGGGGAGGAGGAAAAACTGTTTTTT. Translating gives CASSTYTGEEEKLFF.

This clone has just one count. CDR3 sequence (DNA): TGTGCCTGGATGATGACTAGCGGCCTCCCTCAGGGCGAGCAGTACTTC. Its protein product is CAWMMTSGLPQGEQYF. This chain uses TRBV30 with TRBJ2-7; 9 positions agree with TRBD2. The CDR3 covers 16 residues. Germline CDR1 GTSNPN, CDR2 SVGIG (reference sequence). Trimming at V came to 4 bases and at J to 6 bases, leaving 16 bases not matched to a gene.

The rearrangement joins TRBV5-1 to TRBJ2-7, with 8 bases matching TRBD2. The CDR3 extends over 14 amino acids. Trimming took 2 bases from V and 6 from J; bases not matched to a gene: 7. From germline, CDR1 is SGHRS and CDR2 YFSETQ. The CDR3 sequence: CASSFAAGVGEQYF. CDR3 in DNA: TGCGCCAGCAGCTTCGCAGCGGGAGTTGGCGAGCAGTACTTC.

On this clone: The sample holds other DNA sequences that translate to the same CDR3. This rearrangement joins TRBV11-2 to TRBJ1-1; 8 nucleotides align to TRBD1. Looked up from germline, CDR1 is SGHAT and CDR2 is FQNNGV. Trimming cost V 4 bases and J 4 bases; bases outside gene matches: 2. This CDR3 spans 13 amino acids. The CDR3 region has the DNA TGTGCCAGCAGCTCGCAGGGGGCCACTGAAGCTTTCTTT. As protein: CASSSQGATEAFF.